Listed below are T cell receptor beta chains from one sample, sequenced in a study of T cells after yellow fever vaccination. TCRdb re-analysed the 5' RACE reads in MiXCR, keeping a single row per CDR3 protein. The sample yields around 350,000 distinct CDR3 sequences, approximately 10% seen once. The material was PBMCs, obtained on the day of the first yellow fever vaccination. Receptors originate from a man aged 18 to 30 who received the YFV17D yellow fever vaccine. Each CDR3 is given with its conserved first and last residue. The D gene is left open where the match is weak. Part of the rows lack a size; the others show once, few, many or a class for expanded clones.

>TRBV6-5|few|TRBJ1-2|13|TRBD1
CASSLPGQVGYTF
TGTGCCAGCAGTTTGCCGGGACAGGTCGGCTACACCTTC
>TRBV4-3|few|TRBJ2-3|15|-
CASSQGSRNTDTQYF
TGCGCCAGCAGCCAAGGCTCCAGGAACACAGATACGCAGTATTTT
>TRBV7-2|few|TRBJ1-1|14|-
CASSSSGGGTEAFF
TGTGCCAGCAGCTCATCCGGCGGGGGGACCGAGGCTTTCTTT
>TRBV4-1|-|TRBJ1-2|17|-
CASSQDPVGGELGGYTF
TGCGCCAGCAGCCAAGACCCCGTTGGGGGCGAACTGGGTGGCTACACCTTC
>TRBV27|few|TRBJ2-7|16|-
CASRTGTFDSIREQYF
TGTGCCAGCAGAACCGGGACATTCGACTCCATACGGGAGCAGTACTTC
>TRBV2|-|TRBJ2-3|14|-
CASGDGHFTDTQYF
TGTGCCAGCGGCGACGGACACTTCACAGATACGCAGTATTTT
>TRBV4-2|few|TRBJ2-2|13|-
CASSLPGGRELFF
TGTGCCAGCAGCCTCCCGGGGGGCCGGGAGCTGTTTTTT
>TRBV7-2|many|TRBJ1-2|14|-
CASSDYGANYGYTF
TGTGCCAGCAGCGATTACGGAGCTAACTATGGCTACACCTTC
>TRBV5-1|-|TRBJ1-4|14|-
CASSRTGLTVKLFF
TGCGCCAGCAGCCGAACAGGGTTGACTGTAAAACTGTTTTTT
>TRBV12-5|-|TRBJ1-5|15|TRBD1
CASGPDRNNGQPQHF
TGTGCTAGTGGTCCGGACAGGAACAATGGGCAGCCCCAGCATTTT
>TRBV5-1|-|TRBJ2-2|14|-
CASSPGGGYGELFF
TGCGCCAGCAGCCCAGGAGGGGGCTACGGGGAGCTGTTTTTT
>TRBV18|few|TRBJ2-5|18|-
CAIPRARQLYLYQETQYF
TGTGCCATCCCCCGAGCGAGACAGCTATACCTGTACCAAGAGACCCAGTACTTC
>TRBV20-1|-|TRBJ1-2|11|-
CSASSGGGYTF
TGCAGTGCTAGTTCAGGAGGTGGCTACACCTTC
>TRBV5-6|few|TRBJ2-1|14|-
CASSSLTTYNEQFF
TGTGCCAGCAGCAGCCTGACTACCTACAATGAGCAGTTCTTC